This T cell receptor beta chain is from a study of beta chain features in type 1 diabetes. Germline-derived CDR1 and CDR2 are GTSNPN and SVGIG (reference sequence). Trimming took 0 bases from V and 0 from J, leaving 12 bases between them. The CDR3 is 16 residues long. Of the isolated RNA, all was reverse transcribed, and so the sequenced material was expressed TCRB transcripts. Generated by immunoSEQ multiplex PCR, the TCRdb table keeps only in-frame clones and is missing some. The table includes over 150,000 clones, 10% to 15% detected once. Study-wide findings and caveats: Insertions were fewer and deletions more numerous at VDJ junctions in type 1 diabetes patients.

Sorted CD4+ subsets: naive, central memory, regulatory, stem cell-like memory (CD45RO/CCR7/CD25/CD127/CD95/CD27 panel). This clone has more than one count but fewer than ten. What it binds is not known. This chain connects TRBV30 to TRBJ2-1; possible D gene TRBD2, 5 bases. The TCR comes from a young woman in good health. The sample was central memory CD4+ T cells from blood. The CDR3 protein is CAWSVQKRSSYNEQFF. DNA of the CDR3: TGTGCCTGGAGTGTACAGAAGCGGAGCTCCTACAATGAGCAGTTCTTC.